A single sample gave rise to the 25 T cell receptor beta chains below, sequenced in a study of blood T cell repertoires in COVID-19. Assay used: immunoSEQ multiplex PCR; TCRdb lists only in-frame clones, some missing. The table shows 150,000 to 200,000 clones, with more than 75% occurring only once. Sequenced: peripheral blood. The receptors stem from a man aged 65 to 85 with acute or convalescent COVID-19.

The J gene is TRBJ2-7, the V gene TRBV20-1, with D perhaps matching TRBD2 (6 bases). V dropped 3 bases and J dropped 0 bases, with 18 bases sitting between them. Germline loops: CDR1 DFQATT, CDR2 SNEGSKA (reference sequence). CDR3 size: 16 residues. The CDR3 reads CSASAVLGGTSYEQYF. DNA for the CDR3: TGCAGTGCTAGTGCCGTCCTGGGCGGGACCTCCTACGAGCAGTACTTC.

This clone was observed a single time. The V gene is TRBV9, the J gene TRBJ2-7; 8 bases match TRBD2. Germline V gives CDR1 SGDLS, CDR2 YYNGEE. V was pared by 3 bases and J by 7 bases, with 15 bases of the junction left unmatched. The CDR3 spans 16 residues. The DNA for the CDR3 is TGTGCCAGCAGCGCCCGCGGGAGGCCGGGCGGGGATGAGCAGTACTTC. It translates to CASSARGRPGGDEQYF.

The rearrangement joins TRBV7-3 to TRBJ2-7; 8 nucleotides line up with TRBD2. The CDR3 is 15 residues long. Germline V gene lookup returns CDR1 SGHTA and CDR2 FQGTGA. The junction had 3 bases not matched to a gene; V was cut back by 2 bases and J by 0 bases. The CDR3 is CASSLGGGSSYEQYF. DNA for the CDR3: TGTGCCAGCAGCTTAGGCGGGGGGAGCTCCTACGAGCAGTACTTC.

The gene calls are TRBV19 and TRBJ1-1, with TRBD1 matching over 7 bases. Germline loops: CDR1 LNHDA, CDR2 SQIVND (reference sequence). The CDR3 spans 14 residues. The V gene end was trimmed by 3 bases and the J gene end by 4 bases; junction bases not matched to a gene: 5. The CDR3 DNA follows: TGTGCCAGTAGTATTATCCGGGACAGCACTGAAGCTTTCTTT. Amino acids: CASSIIRDSTEAFF.

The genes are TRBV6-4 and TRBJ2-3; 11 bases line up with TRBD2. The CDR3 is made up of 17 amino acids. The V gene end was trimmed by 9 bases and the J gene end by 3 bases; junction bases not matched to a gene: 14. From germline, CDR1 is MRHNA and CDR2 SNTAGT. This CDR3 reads CARRPSKSSGGTDTQYF. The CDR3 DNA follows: TGTGCCAGACGTCCCTCGAAGTCTAGCGGGGGGACAGATACGCAGTATTTT.

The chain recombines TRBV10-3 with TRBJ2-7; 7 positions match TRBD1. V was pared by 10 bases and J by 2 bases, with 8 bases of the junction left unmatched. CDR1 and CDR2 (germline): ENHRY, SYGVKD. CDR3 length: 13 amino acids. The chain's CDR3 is CATAGDSPYEQYF. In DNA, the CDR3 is TGTGCCACCGCCGGGGACAGTCCCTACGAGCAGTACTTC.

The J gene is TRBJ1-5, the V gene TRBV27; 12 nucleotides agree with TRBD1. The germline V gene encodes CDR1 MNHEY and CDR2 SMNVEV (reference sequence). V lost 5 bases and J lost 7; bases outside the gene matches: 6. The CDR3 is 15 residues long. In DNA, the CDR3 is TGTGCCAGCAGTCCCGGGACAGGGGGCAGGCAGCCCCAGCATTTT. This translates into CASSPGTGGRQPQHF.

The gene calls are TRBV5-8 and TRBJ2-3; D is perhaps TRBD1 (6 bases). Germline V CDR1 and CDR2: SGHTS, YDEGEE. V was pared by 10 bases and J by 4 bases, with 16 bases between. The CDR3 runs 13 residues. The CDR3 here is CAFTTGWADTQYF. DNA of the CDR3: TGTGCCTTTACTACAGGGTGGGCAGATACGCAGTATTTT.

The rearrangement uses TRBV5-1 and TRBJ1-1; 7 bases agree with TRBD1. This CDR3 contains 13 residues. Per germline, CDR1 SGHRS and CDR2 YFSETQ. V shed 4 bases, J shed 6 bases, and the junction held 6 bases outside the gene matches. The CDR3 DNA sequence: TGCGCCAGCAGCCAGGGGGAGGAGCCTGAAGCTTTCTTT. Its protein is CASSQGEEPEAFF.

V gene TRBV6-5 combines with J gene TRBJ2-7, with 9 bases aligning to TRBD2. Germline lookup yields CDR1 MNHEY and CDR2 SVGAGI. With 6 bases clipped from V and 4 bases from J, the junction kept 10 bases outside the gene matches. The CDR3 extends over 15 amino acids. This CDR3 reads CASSQAGGGGYEQYF. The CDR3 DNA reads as TGTGCCAGCAGCCAGGCTGGCGGGGGGGGTTACGAGCAGTACTTC.

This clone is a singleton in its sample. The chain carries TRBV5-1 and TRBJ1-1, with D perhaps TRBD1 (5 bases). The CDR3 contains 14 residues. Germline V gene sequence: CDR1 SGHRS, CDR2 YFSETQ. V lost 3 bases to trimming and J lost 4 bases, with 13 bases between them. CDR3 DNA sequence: TGCGCCAGCAGCTCAGATGGGGGAGGCACTGAAGCTTTCTTT. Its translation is CASSSDGGGTEAFF.

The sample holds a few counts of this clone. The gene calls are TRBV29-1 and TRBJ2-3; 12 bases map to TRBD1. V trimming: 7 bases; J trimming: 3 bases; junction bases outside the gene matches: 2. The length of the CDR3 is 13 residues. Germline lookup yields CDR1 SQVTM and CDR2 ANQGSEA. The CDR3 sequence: CSGGQGATDTQYF. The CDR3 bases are TGCAGCGGGGGACAGGGGGCGACAGATACGCAGTATTTT.

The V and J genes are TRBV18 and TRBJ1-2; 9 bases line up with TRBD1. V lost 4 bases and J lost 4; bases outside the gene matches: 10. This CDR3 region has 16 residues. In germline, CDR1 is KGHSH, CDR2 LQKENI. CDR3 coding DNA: TGTGCCAGCTCACTACAGGTGGACAGGGGACTCTATGGCTACACCTTC. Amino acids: CASSLQVDRGLYGYTF.

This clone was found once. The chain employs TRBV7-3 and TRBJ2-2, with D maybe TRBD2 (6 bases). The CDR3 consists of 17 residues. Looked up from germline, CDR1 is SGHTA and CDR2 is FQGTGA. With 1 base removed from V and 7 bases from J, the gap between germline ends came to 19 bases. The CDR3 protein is CASSLRVAANSFGELFF. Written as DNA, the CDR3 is TGTGCCAGCAGCTTAAGGGTAGCGGCCAACTCCTTCGGGGAGCTGTTTTTT. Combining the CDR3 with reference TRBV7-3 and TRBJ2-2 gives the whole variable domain GAGVSQTPSNKVTEKGKYVELRCDPISGHTALYWYRQSLGQGPEFLIYFQGTGAADDSGLPNDRFFAVRPEGSVSTLKIQRTERGDSAVYLCASSLRVAANSFGELFFGEGSRLTVL.

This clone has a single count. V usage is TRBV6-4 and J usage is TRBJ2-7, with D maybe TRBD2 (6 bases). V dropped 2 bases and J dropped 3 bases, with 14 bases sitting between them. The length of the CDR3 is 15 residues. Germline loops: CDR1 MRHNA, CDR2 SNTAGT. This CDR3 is CASSDGDGGNYEQYF. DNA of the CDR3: TGTGCCAGCAGTGACGGAGATGGCGGGAACTACGAGCAGTACTTC.

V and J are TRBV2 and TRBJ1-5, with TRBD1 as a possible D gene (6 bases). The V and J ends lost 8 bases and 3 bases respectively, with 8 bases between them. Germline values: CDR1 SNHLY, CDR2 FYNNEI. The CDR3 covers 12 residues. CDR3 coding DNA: TGTGCCAGCCGGGACAACAATCAGCCCCAGCATTTT. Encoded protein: CASRDNNQPQHF.

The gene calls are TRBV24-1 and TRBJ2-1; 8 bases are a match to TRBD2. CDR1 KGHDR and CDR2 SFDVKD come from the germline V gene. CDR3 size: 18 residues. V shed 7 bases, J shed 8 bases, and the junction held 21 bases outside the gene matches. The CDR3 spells CATSSVTSGLAGGDEQFF. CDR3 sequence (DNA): TGTGCCACCAGCTCCGTCACCTCCGGACTAGCCGGCGGCGATGAGCAGTTCTTC.

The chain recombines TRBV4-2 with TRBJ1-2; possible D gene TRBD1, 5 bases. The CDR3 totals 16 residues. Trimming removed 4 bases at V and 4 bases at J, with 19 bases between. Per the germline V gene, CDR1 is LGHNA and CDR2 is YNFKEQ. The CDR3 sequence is CASSPLGRGETYGYTF. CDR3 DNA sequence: TGTGCCAGCAGCCCCCTCGGGAGGGGAGAGACCTATGGCTACACCTTC.

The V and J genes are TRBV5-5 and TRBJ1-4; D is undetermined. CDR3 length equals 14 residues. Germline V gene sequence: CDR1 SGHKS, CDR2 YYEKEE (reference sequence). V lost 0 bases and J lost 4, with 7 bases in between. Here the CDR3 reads CASSLVAGNEKLFF. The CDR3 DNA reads TGTGCCAGCAGCTTGGTTGCCGGTAATGAAAAACTGTTTTTT.

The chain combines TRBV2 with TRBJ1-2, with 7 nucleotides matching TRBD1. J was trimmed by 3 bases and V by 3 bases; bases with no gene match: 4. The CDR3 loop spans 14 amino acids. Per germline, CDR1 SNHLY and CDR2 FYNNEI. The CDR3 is CASSDPDRDYGYTF. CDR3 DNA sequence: TGTGCCAGCAGTGACCCCGACAGGGACTATGGCTACACCTTC.

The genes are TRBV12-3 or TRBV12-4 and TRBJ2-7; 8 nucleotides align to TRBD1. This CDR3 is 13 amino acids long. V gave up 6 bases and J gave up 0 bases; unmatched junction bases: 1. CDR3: CASSGQGSYEQYF. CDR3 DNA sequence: TGTGCCAGCAGCGGACAGGGCTCCTACGAGCAGTACTTC.

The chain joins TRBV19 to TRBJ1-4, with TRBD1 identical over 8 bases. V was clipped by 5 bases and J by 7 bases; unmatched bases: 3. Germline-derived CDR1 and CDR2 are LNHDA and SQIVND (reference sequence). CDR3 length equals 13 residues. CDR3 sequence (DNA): TGTGCCAGTAGTGACAGGGGAGGTGAAAAACTGTTTTTT. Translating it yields CASSDRGGEKLFF.

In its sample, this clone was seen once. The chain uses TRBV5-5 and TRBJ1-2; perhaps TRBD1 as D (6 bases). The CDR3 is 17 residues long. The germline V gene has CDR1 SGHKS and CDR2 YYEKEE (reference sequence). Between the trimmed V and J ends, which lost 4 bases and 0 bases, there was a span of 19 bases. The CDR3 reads CASSIAPGTLTNYGYTF. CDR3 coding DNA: TGTGCCAGCAGCATTGCCCCCGGGACACTTACTAACTATGGCTACACCTTC.

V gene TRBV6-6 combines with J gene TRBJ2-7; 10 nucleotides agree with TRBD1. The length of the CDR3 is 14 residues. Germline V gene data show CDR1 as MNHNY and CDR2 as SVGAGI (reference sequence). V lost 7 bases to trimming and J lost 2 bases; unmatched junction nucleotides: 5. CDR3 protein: CASKPGQGTYEQYF. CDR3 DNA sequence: TGTGCCAGCAAACCGGGACAGGGGACCTACGAGCAGTACTTC.

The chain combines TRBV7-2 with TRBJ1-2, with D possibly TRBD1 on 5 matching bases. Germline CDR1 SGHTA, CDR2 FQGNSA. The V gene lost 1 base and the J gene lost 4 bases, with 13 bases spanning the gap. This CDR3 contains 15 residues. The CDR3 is CASSLVDRGLYGYTF. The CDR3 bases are TGTGCCAGCAGCTTAGTAGATCGGGGACTCTATGGCTACACCTTC.